A selection of T cell receptor beta chains follows, all from one sample in a study of CD8 T cells in Susac syndrome. A single record per CDR3 protein comes from TCRdb applying MiXCR to the immunoSEQ multiplex PCR reads. The sample lists 75,000 to 95,000 distinct CDR3 sequences; around nine tenths were seen once. Sequencing input: CD8+ T cells from PBMCs. These receptors were collected from a human donor with multiple sclerosis. Each CDR3 is given with its conserved first and last residue. The D gene is left open where the match is weak. Not every row has a clone size; where given, it reads once, few, many or a size class.

V gene: TRBV13
J gene: TRBJ2-5
clone size: .
D gene: .
CDR3 DNA: TGTGCCAGCAGCACCAGAGGACCCACGAAGACCCAGTACTTC
CDR3 protein: CASSTRGPTKTQYF

V gene: TRBV6-5
J gene: TRBJ2-7
clone size: .
D gene: .
CDR3 DNA: TGTGCCAGTTACGGGGTCTCCTACGAGCAGTACTTC
CDR3 protein: CASYGVSYEQYF

V gene: TRBV18
J gene: TRBJ1-2
clone size: .
D gene: .
CDR3 DNA: TGTGCCAGCTCTTTAGGGGCCCAGACCTATGGCTACACCTTC
CDR3 protein: CASSLGAQTYGYTF

V gene: TRBV12-3/TRBV12-4
J gene: TRBJ2-2
clone size: .
D gene: .
CDR3 DNA: TGTGCCAGCAGTTCTGGGACTAACACCGGGGAGCTGTTTTTT
CDR3 protein: CASSSGTNTGELFF

V gene: TRBV11-2
J gene: TRBJ2-3
clone size: .
D gene: TRBD1
CDR3 DNA: TGTGCCAGCAGCTTATGGACAGGGGTATTAATGACAGATACGCAGTATTTT
CDR3 protein: CASSLWTGVLMTDTQYF

V gene: TRBV6-2/TRBV6-3
J gene: TRBJ1-2
clone size: .
D gene: TRBD1
CDR3 DNA: TGTGCCAGCCTTCATAACCGGGACAGGCTGTTTAACTATGGCTACACCTTC
CDR3 protein: CASLHNRDRLFNYGYTF

V gene: TRBV7-9
J gene: TRBJ2-7
clone size: .
D gene: .
CDR3 DNA: TGTGCCAGCAGCCCGGGACCTGTTTTCGAGCAGTACTTC
CDR3 protein: CASSPGPVFEQYF

V gene: TRBV2
J gene: TRBJ1-2
clone size: .
D gene: .
CDR3 DNA: TGTGCCAGCAGAGAATGGGCAGGGGCCAACTATGGCTACACCTTC
CDR3 protein: CASREWAGANYGYTF

V gene: TRBV5-1
J gene: TRBJ1-2
clone size: .
D gene: .
CDR3 DNA: TGCGCCAGCCAAGGCGAGGTTTATGGCTACACCTTC
CDR3 protein: CASQGEVYGYTF

V gene: TRBV14
J gene: TRBJ1-2
clone size: .
D gene: .
CDR3 DNA: TGTGCCAGCAGCCAAGGGGGGGGTGGCTATGGCTACACCTTC
CDR3 protein: CASSQGGGGYGYTF

V gene: TRBV6-1
J gene: TRBJ2-2
clone size: .
D gene: TRBD1
CDR3 DNA: TGTGCCAGCAGGTCCGACAGGGGTCCTACGAACACCGGGGAGCTGTTTTTT
CDR3 protein: CASRSDRGPTNTGELFF

V gene: TRBV7-9
J gene: TRBJ2-2
clone size: .
D gene: .
CDR3 DNA: TGTGCCAGCACCTTTTTCGTTCTCGCCGGGGAGCTGTTTTTT
CDR3 protein: CASTFFVLAGELFF

V gene: TRBV12-3/TRBV12-4
J gene: TRBJ2-5
clone size: .
D gene: TRBD1
CDR3 DNA: TGTGCCAGCAGACTCACAGGGGGCCAGGAGACCCAGTACTTC
CDR3 protein: CASRLTGGQETQYF

V gene: TRBV7-2
J gene: TRBJ2-5
clone size: .
D gene: TRBD2
CDR3 DNA: TGTGCCAGCAGCTTAGTGTACCGGCGGGGGGCCCAAGAGACCCAGTACTTC
CDR3 protein: CASSLVYRRGAQETQYF

V gene: TRBV7-9
J gene: TRBJ2-7
clone size: few
D gene: TRBD1
CDR3 DNA: TGTGCCAGCAGCCCGACAGGGATCAGCTCCTACGAGCAGTACTTC
CDR3 protein: CASSPTGISSYEQYF

V gene: TRBV12-3/TRBV12-4
J gene: TRBJ2-7
clone size: .
D gene: .
CDR3 DNA: TGTGCCAGCAGCCAGGGATCTGACGAGCAGTACTTC
CDR3 protein: CASSQGSDEQYF

V gene: TRBV29-1
J gene: TRBJ2-1
clone size: .
D gene: TRBD2
CDR3 DNA: TGCAGCGTGCGACTAGCGGGAGTATTCCATGAGCAGTTCTTC
CDR3 protein: CSVRLAGVFHEQFF

V gene: TRBV29-1
J gene: TRBJ2-3
clone size: .
D gene: TRBD2
CDR3 DNA: TGCAGCCTTGAAGGCGCGGGAGTCGCGTATTTT
CDR3 protein: CSLEGAGVAYF

V gene: TRBV10-2
J gene: TRBJ2-6
clone size: .
D gene: .
CDR3 DNA: TGCGCCAGCAGTGTTGATAGGGCCAACGTCCTGACTTTC
CDR3 protein: CASSVDRANVLTF

V gene: TRBV20-1
J gene: TRBJ2-3
clone size: once
D gene: .
CDR3 DNA: TGCAGTGCTAGATCGGGAGATACGCAGTATTTT
CDR3 protein: CSARSGDTQYF

V gene: TRBV10-2
J gene: TRBJ1-1
clone size: once
D gene: .
CDR3 DNA: TGCGCCAGCAGTGATGTTAGGGGTTCCACTGAAGCTTTCTTT
CDR3 protein: CASSDVRGSTEAFF

V gene: TRBV27
J gene: TRBJ1-1
clone size: .
D gene: .
CDR3 DNA: TGTGCCAGCAGTTTATTAGGGGCCGGTGAAGCTTTCTTT
CDR3 protein: CASSLLGAGEAFF

V gene: TRBV28
J gene: TRBJ1-3
clone size: .
D gene: .
CDR3 DNA: TGTGCCAGCAGTTGGTTTCAGAAATCTCTGGGAGGAAACACCATATATTTT
CDR3 protein: CASSWFQKSLGGNTIYF

V gene: TRBV6-6
J gene: TRBJ2-7
clone size: .
D gene: .
CDR3 DNA: TGTGCCAGCAGTTCCGGGACCCTTTTAAGGGACTACGAGCAGTACTTC
CDR3 protein: CASSSGTLLRDYEQYF

V gene: TRBV27
J gene: TRBJ1-1
clone size: few
D gene: .
CDR3 DNA: TGTGCCAGCAGTTTATCGGGTTTTAACACTGAAGCTTTCTTT
CDR3 protein: CASSLSGFNTEAFF

V gene: TRBV27
J gene: TRBJ2-2
clone size: few
D gene: TRBD1
CDR3 DNA: TGTGCCAGCTCTTTACAGGGGGCGAACACCGGGGAGCTGTTTTTT
CDR3 protein: CASSLQGANTGELFF

V gene: TRBV7-9
J gene: TRBJ2-3
clone size: .
D gene: .
CDR3 DNA: TGTGCCAGCAGCTTCCCCCCCGACGCGCAGTATTTT
CDR3 protein: CASSFPPDAQYF

V gene: TRBV5-1
J gene: TRBJ1-2
clone size: .
D gene: .
CDR3 DNA: TGCGCCAGCAGCTTGAGGGCTCCGGGCGATGGCTATGGCTACACCTTC
CDR3 protein: CASSLRAPGDGYGYTF

V gene: TRBV20-1
J gene: TRBJ2-7
clone size: .
D gene: .
CDR3 DNA: TGCAGTGCTAACAATCTCCGGGGCGAGGAATACATAGCAATACCCTCTGGCGAGCAGTACTTC
CDR3 protein: CSANNLRGEEYIAIPSGEQYF

V gene: TRBV11-2
J gene: TRBJ2-7
clone size: .
D gene: TRBD2
CDR3 DNA: TGTGCCAGCAGCTCGGGACTAGAGGGCTACGAGCAGTACTTC
CDR3 protein: CASSSGLEGYEQYF

V gene: TRBV6-6
J gene: TRBJ1-1
clone size: .
D gene: .
CDR3 DNA: TGTGCCAGCAGATTATCGATTCTAAGGGGAGCTGAAGCTTTCTTT
CDR3 protein: CASRLSILRGAEAFF

V gene: TRBV10-3
J gene: TRBJ2-2
clone size: .
D gene: .
CDR3 DNA: TGTGCCATCGATCGAGGGGACACCGGGGAGCTGTTTTTT
CDR3 protein: CAIDRGDTGELFF

V gene: TRBV2
J gene: TRBJ1-2
clone size: .
D gene: .
CDR3 DNA: TGTGCCAGCAGCCCCGAAGGGGGTGGCTACACCTTC
CDR3 protein: CASSPEGGGYTF

V gene: TRBV13
J gene: TRBJ2-1
clone size: .
D gene: .
CDR3 DNA: TGTGCCAGCAGCCTGACTAGGGACTACAATGAGCAGTTCTTC
CDR3 protein: CASSLTRDYNEQFF

V gene: TRBV6-2/TRBV6-3
J gene: TRBJ2-7
clone size: .
D gene: .
CDR3 DNA: TGTGCCAGCAGTTACGGGTACGGGGTGCCCTCCTACGAGCAGTACTTC
CDR3 protein: CASSYGYGVPSYEQYF

V gene: TRBV20-1
J gene: TRBJ1-4
clone size: .
D gene: .
CDR3 DNA: TGCAGTGCTAGTCGTGAAGGGTGGGTGGATGAAAAACTGTTTTTT
CDR3 protein: CSASREGWVDEKLFF

V gene: TRBV9
J gene: TRBJ2-3
clone size: .
D gene: TRBD2
CDR3 DNA: TGTGCCAGCAGCCACTCCAGAATTCTAGCGGGGACTACAGATACGCAGTATTTT
CDR3 protein: CASSHSRILAGTTDTQYF

V gene: TRBV19
J gene: TRBJ1-2
clone size: .
D gene: .
CDR3 DNA: TGTGCCAGTCTAGTCGGGGGAAATGGCTACACCTTC
CDR3 protein: CASLVGGNGYTF

V gene: TRBV5-4
J gene: TRBJ2-7
clone size: .
D gene: .
CDR3 DNA: TGTGCCAGCAGCTGGGGACCGGGGGAGCAGTACTTC
CDR3 protein: CASSWGPGEQYF

V gene: TRBV14
J gene: TRBJ2-7
clone size: few
D gene: .
CDR3 DNA: TGTGCCAGCTGGAGCTCCTACGAGCAGTACTTC
CDR3 protein: CASWSSYEQYF

V gene: TRBV12-5
J gene: TRBJ2-1
clone size: .
D gene: .
CDR3 DNA: TGTGCTAGTGGTTTCCCCAACACCAATGAGCAGTTCTTC
CDR3 protein: CASGFPNTNEQFF

V gene: TRBV20-1
J gene: TRBJ2-3
clone size: .
D gene: TRBD1
CDR3 DNA: TGCAGTGCTAGAGAACGGACAGGGCGCACAGATACGCAGTATTTT
CDR3 protein: CSARERTGRTDTQYF

V gene: TRBV4-1
J gene: TRBJ2-4
clone size: .
D gene: .
CDR3 DNA: TGCGCCAGCAGCCAAGCCGGGCTCCAAAACATTCAGTACTTC
CDR3 protein: CASSQAGLQNIQYF